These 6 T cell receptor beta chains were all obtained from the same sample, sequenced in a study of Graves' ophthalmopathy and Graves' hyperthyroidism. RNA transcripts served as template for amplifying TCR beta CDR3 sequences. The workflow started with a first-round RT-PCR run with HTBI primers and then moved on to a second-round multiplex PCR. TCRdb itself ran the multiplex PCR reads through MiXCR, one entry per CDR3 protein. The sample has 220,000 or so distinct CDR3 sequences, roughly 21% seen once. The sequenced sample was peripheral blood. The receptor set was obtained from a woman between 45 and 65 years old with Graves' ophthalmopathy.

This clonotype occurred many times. The CDR3 sequence: CASSTRTSGSYEQYF. Here the CDR3 DNA reads TGTGCCAGCAGTACAAGGACTAGCGGCTCCTACGAGCAGTACTTC. This sequence joins TRBV6-1 and TRBJ2-7, with 10 bases fitting TRBD2. V gave up 5 bases and J gave up 0 bases; unmatched junction bases: 4. CDR3 length equals 15 residues. The germline V gene encodes CDR1 MNHNS and CDR2 SASEGT.

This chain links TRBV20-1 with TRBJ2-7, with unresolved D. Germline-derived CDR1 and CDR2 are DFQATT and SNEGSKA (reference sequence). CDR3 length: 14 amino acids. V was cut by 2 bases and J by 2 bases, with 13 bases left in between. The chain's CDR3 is CSARPGNLPYEQYF. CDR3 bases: TGCAGTGCTAGACCCGGAAATCTACCCTACGAGCAGTACTTC.

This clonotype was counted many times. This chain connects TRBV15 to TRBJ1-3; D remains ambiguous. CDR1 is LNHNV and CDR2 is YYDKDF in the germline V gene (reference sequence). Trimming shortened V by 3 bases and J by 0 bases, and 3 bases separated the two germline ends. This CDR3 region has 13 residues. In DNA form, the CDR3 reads TGTGCCACCAGCAGCAACTCTGGAAACACCATATATTTT. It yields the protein CATSSNSGNTIYF. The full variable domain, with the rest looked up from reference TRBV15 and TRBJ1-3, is DAMVIQNPRYQVTQFGKPVTLSCSQTLNHNVMYWYQQKSSQAPKLLFHYYDKDFNNEADTPDNFQSRRPNTSFCFLDIRSPGLGDTAMYLCATSSNSGNTIYFGEGSWLTVV.

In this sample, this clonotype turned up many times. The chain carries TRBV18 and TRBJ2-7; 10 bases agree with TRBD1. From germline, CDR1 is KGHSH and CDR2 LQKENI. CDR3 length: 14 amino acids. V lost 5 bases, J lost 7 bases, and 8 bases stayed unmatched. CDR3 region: CASSKDRGQGEQYF. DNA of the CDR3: TGTGCCAGCTCAAAAGACAGGGGGCAGGGTGAGCAGTACTTC. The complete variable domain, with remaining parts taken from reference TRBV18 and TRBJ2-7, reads NAGVMQNPRHLVRRRGQEARLRCSPMKGHSHVYWYRQLPEEGLKFMVYLQKENIIDESGMPKERFSAEFPKEGPSILRIQQVVRGDSAAYFCASSKDRGQGEQYFGPGTRLTVT.

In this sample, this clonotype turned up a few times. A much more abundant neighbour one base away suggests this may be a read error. CDR3 loop: CAGTKGLVGSTYEQYF. The CDR3 bases are TGTGCCGGCACGAAAGGGCTTGTTGGCAGTACCTACGAGCAGTACTTC. V is TRBV2 and J is TRBJ2-7; D is unclear. V shed 11 bases and J shed 2 bases, with 25 bases lying between them. The germline CDR1 and CDR2 sequences are SNHLY and FYNNEI. The CDR3 spans 16 residues.

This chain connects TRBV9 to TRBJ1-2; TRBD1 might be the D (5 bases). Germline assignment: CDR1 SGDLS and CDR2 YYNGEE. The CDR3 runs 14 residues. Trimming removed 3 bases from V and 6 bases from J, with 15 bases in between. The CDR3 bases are TGTGCCAGCAGCGCAAACAGGTTTTCAGATGGCTACACCTTC. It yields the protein CASSANRFSDGYTF.